The text below deals with one TCR beta chain. Method: immunoSEQ multiplex PCR; TCRdb's copy keeps in-frame clones and lacks some. The data hold 70,000 or so clones, with about 90% observed a single time. The entry originates in a study of T cells after somatic rescue of genetic block. The CDR3 spans 12 residues. V lost 4 bases, J lost 1 base, and 7 bases lay in between. Per the germline V gene, CDR1 is GTSNPN and CDR2 is SVGIG (reference sequence). The receptor was derived from a man aged 35 to 55. The sequenced material came from peripheral blood mononuclear cells (PBMCs). This chain joins TRBV30 and TRBJ1-1; no definite D call. The CDR3 region is CAWTRTNTEAFF. The CDR3 DNA reads as TGTGCCTGGACTAGGACGAACACTGAAGCTTTCTTT.